The 16 T cell receptor beta chains below come from one sample, sequenced in a study of T cells in localized non-small cell lung cancer. Measured with immunoSEQ multiplex PCR; TCRdb has only the in-frame clones, and not every one. The sample includes about 53,000 clones, 80% to 85% of them seen just once. The sequences come from peripheral blood mononuclear cells, collected before any cancer treatment. Receptors originate from a man aged 35 to 70 with stage III lung adenocarcinoma.

This clone was counted a few times. The chain links TRBV5-1 to TRBJ2-3; TRBD1 matches 7 bases. After removal of 0 bases from V and 5 bases from J, the junction contained 3 bases not matched to a gene. The length of the CDR3 is 14 residues. The germline V gene encodes CDR1 SGHRS and CDR2 YFSETQ. The CDR3 region has the DNA TGCGCCAGCAGCTTGGGGACAGGCCGAGATACGCAGTATTTT. Encoded protein: CASSLGTGRDTQYF.

The J gene is TRBJ2-3, the V gene TRBV6-1; a possible D gene is TRBD1 (5 bases). Trimming removed 4 bases from V and 2 bases from J, with 22 bases in between. The CDR3 sequence is 18 residues long. The germline V gene has CDR1 MNHNS and CDR2 SASEGT. CDR3 in DNA: TGTGCCAGCAGTGTCGCAACTTCAGGGTTGGGGAACACAGATACGCAGTATTTT. Its translation is CASSVATSGLGNTDTQYF.

This clone appeared a few times. This chain links TRBV9 with TRBJ1-1, with a possible D match to TRBD1 (5 bases). There are 13 residues in the CDR3. Trimming pared 0 bases from V and 8 bases from J, leaving 11 bases between. Germline V gives CDR1 SGDLS, CDR2 YYNGEE. The DNA for the CDR3 is TGTGCCAGCAGCGTAGCTGGGGACGGAGAAGCTTTCTTT. Protein: CASSVAGDGEAFF. The whole variable domain, filled in from reference TRBV9 and TRBJ1-1, reads DSGVTQTPKHLITATGQRVTLRCSPRSGDLSVYWYQQSLDQGLQFLIQYYNGEERAKGNILERFSAQQFPDLHSELNLSSLELGDSALYFCASSVAGDGEAFFGQGTRLTVV.

The V and J genes are TRBV2 and TRBJ2-7; weak D call: TRBD1 (6 bases). V gave up 7 bases and J gave up 2 bases, with 12 bases separating them. The CDR3 extends over 13 amino acids. Germline V CDR1 and CDR2: SNHLY, FYNNEI. The CDR3 here is CASKKGEPYEQYF. CDR3 in DNA: TGTGCCAGCAAAAAGGGGGAACCCTACGAGCAGTACTTC.

The chain uses TRBV5-4 and TRBJ1-2; D is undetermined. V lost 7 bases and J 4 bases, leaving 11 bases between the germline ends. The CDR3 contains 12 residues. Germline CDR1 reads SGHNT; CDR2 reads YYREEE (reference sequence). CDR3 residues: CASSTGLYGYTF. DNA for the CDR3: TGTGCCAGCTCGACCGGCCTCTATGGCTACACCTTC.

This clone was seen just once. The rearrangement joins TRBV7-9 to TRBJ2-1; D not resolved. The germline V and J ends were trimmed by 5 bases and 4 bases, with 6 bases remaining between them. The CDR3 is 12 amino acids. The germline CDR1 and CDR2 sequences are SEHNR and FQNEAQ (reference sequence). CDR3 DNA: TGTGCCAGCAGCGGACCTTACAATGAGCAGTTCTTC. It encodes CASSGPYNEQFF. Filled out from reference TRBV7-9 and TRBJ2-1, the complete variable domain reads DTGVSQNPRHKITKRGQNVTFRCDPISEHNRLYWYRQTLGQGPEFLTYFQNEAQLEKSRLLSDRFSAERPKGSFSTLEIQRTEQGDSAMYLCASSGPYNEQFFGPGTRLTVL.

The J gene is TRBJ2-5, the V gene TRBV7-2; TRBD1 agrees at 7 bases. The trim removed 5 bases at V and 5 bases at J, leaving 5 bases unmatched. CDR1 and CDR2 from the germline V gene are SGHTA and FQGNSA. CDR3 length: 13 amino acids. The DNA of the CDR3 is TGTGCCAGCAGCCCACGACAGGGCGAGACCCAGTACTTC. Encoded protein: CASSPRQGETQYF.

The V gene is TRBV11-2, the J gene TRBJ1-3; no definite D call. This CDR3 has 14 residues. Germline V gives CDR1 SGHAT, CDR2 FQNNGV. V lost 2 bases, J lost 2 bases, and 7 bases lay in between. CDR3 amino acids: CASSLRNTGNTIYF. In DNA, the CDR3 is TGTGCCAGCAGCTTAAGGAATACTGGAAACACCATATATTTT.

J is TRBJ2-6 and V is TRBV2; D ambiguous. Germline assignment: CDR1 SNHLY and CDR2 FYNNEI. Trimming cost V 7 bases and J 0 bases, with 7 bases left between them. This CDR3 spans 14 amino acids. The CDR3: CASKAISGANVLTF. The CDR3 coding sequence is TGTGCCAGCAAAGCTATCTCTGGGGCCAACGTCCTGACTTTC.

The table lists this clone with a count of one. The V gene is TRBV7-7, the J gene TRBJ1-3; D may be TRBD1 (6 bases). Germline-derived CDR1 and CDR2 are SSHAT and FNYEAQ (reference sequence). V shed 5 bases and J shed 0 bases, with 11 bases lying between them. This CDR3 region has 15 residues. The CDR3 DNA reads TGTGCCAGCAGCCCAGGGGTTTCCTCTGGAAACACCATATATTTT. Translating it yields CASSPGVSSGNTIYF.

This clone was counted a few times. Here the CDR3 DNA reads TGTGCCAGCAGCTGGTCCCTAGCGGGAGAATCTACCGGGGAGCTGTTTTTT. Translated: CASSWSLAGESTGELFF. V gene TRBV7-9 combines with J gene TRBJ2-2; 10 bases align to TRBD2. V lost 4 bases, J lost 5 bases, and 10 bases stayed unmatched. Germline V gene sequence: CDR1 SEHNR, CDR2 FQNEAQ (reference sequence). The CDR3 sequence is 17 residues long.

This clone has just one count. V gene TRBV11-2 combines with J gene TRBJ2-3; tentative D call: TRBD2 (5 bases). The length of the CDR3 is 18 residues. V was shortened by 1 base and J by 2 bases, with 19 bases between the two germline ends. The germline V gene has CDR1 SGHAT and CDR2 FQNNGV. This chain's CDR3 is CASSLVPTRNSPTDTQYF. For the CDR3, the DNA is TGTGCCAGCAGCTTAGTTCCTACTAGGAATAGTCCCACAGATACGCAGTATTTT.

CDR3 in amino acids: CASSPQTGVGGYTF. For the CDR3, the DNA is TGTGCCAGCAGCCCCCAGACAGGGGTTGGTGGCTACACCTTC. V usage is TRBV7-8 and J usage is TRBJ1-2, with 8 positions matching TRBD1. The J segment lost 7 bases and the V segment lost 5 bases, leaving 9 bases of the junction unmatched. From germline, CDR1 is SGHVS and CDR2 FQNEAQ. This CDR3 has 14 residues.

The gene calls are TRBV7-9 and TRBJ2-7; TRBD1 might be the D (6 bases). The CDR3 is 15 amino acids. V was clipped by 4 bases and J by 3 bases, with 16 bases between them. CDR1 is SEHNR, CDR2 FQNEAQ, per germline (reference sequence). CDR3 nucleotide sequence: TGTGCCAGCAGCTCTACAACAGGGCCCGTCTACGAGCAGTACTTC. Its translation: CASSSTTGPVYEQYF.

The chain combines TRBV7-9 with TRBJ1-1; D uncertain. CDR1 is SEHNR, CDR2 FQNEAQ, per germline (reference sequence). CDR3 size: 12 residues. The ends were cut back, 3 bases at V and 8 bases at J, with 10 bases in the middle. The CDR3 is CASSFLGTEAFF. The CDR3, as DNA: TGTGCCAGCAGCTTTCTGGGAACCGAAGCTTTCTTT. The full variable domain, rest sourced from reference TRBV7-9 and TRBJ1-1, is DTGVSQNPRHKITKRGQNVTFRCDPISEHNRLYWYRQTLGQGPEFLTYFQNEAQLEKSRLLSDRFSAERPKGSFSTLEIQRTEQGDSAMYLCASSFLGTEAFFGQGTRLTVV.

V is TRBV19 and J is TRBJ2-5; D unresolved. V was clipped by 8 bases and J by 4 bases, with 14 bases between them. From germline, CDR1 is LNHDA and CDR2 SQIVND (reference sequence). This CDR3 comprises 13 residues. CDR3 DNA: TGTGCCAGTGGCAGTCCCGAGAGAGAGACCCAGTACTTC. It encodes CASGSPERETQYF. The full variable domain, completed using reference TRBV19 and TRBJ2-5, is DGGITQSPKYLFRKEGQNVTLSCEQNLNHDAMYWYRQDPGQGLRLIYYSQIVNDFQKGDIAEGYSVSREKKESFPLTVTSAQKNPTAFYLCASGSPERETQYFGPGTRLLVL.